A selection of T cell receptor beta chains follows, all from one sample in a study of T cell repertoires in cytomegalovirus infection. TCRdb re-analysed the reads in MiXCR, keeping a single row per CDR3 protein. This sample has about 260,000 distinct CDR3 sequences; less than 9.5% occur once, and the top ten carry about 16%. Sequencing was done on a sample of PBMCs. All receptors come from a human donor in good health (CMV status not recorded). Some clones in this sample may be carry-over from other donors' samples. The CDR3 runs from the conserved cysteine through the conserved F or W. Fields, in order: D gene, V gene, J gene, clone size, CDR3 protein, CDR3 DNA. The D gene is left open where the match is weak. Only part of the rows carry a size: once, few, many, or a class if the clone is expanded.

>NA|TRBV6-1|TRBJ1-2|many
CASSSGRSYGYTF
TGTGCCAGCAGCTCGGGACGGTCCTATGGCTACACCTTC
>NA|TRBV7-2|TRBJ1-4|many
CASREGFNEKLFF
TGTGCCAGCAGAGAGGGGTTTAATGAAAAACTGTTTTTT
>NA|TRBV6-6|TRBJ1-1|many
CASSSQEILNTEAFF
TGTGCCAGCAGTTCTCAGGAAATTTTGAACACTGAAGCTTTCTTT
>TRBD2|TRBV4-3|TRBJ2-7|many
CASSQVSGSVHEQYF
TGCGCCAGCAGCCAGGTTAGCGGGAGCGTCCACGAGCAGTACTTC
>NA|TRBV20-1|TRBJ2-5|few
CSASAYSEETQYF
TGCAGTGCTAGCGCCTACTCAGAAGAGACCCAGTACTTC
>TRBD1|TRBV19|TRBJ1-5|NA
CASSIPGQGAYSNQPQHF
TGTGCCAGTAGTATACCGGGACAGGGGGCTTATAGCAATCAGCCCCAGCATTTT
>NA|TRBV29-1|TRBJ2-3|few
CSVSDGTLNTQYF
TGCAGCGTTTCGGACGGGACACTCAATACGCAGTATTTT
>TRBD1|TRBV28|TRBJ1-6|many
CASRPTGGGVSPLHF
TGTGCCAGCAGACCAACAGGGGGCGGCGTTTCACCCCTCCACTTT
>NA|TRBV20-1|TRBJ1-5|many
CSAKKYRTDHQPQHF
TGCAGTGCTAAGAAGTATAGGACAGACCATCAGCCCCAGCATTTT
>NA|TRBV19|TRBJ1-4|NA
CASSIAQRLFF
TGTGCCAGTAGTATAGCCCAGCGGCTGTTTTTT
>NA|TRBV7-2|TRBJ2-7|many
CASTQGRQSYEQYF
TGTGCCAGCACCCAAGGTAGACAGTCCTACGAGCAGTACTTC
>NA|TRBV29-1|TRBJ2-7|few
CSVEDRPYEQYF
TGCAGCGTTGAAGACAGGCCCTACGAGCAGTACTTC
>NA|TRBV7-6|TRBJ2-5|NA
CASSLRAVLGETQYF
TGTGCCAGCAGCTTAAGGGCGGTCCTGGGGGAGACCCAGTACTTC
>NA|TRBV6-2/TRBV6-3|TRBJ1-1|many
CASSPFLQNTEAFF
TGTGCCAGCAGCCCATTTTTACAGAACACTGAAGCTTTCTTT
>NA|TRBV7-2|TRBJ2-7|many
CASSSPGDGYEQYF
TGTGCCAGCAGCTCCCCCGGGGACGGCTACGAGCAGTACTTC
>NA|TRBV10-3|TRBJ1-1|many
CAISEYSDLNTEAFF
TGTGCCATCAGTGAGTATAGCGACCTGAACACTGAAGCTTTCTTT
>NA|TRBV7-2|TRBJ1-1|many
CASSRNRQEAFF
TGTGCCAGCAGCCGAAACAGACAAGAAGCTTTCTTT
>TRBD1|TRBV5-5|TRBJ1-1|NA
CASSVTGGAGEAFF
TGTGCCAGCAGCGTTACAGGGGGCGCGGGTGAAGCTTTCTTT
>NA|TRBV5-1|TRBJ2-7|few
CASSYEPGISYEQYF
TGCGCCAGCAGCTATGAGCCAGGGATTTCCTACGAGCAGTACTTC
>NA|TRBV6-1|TRBJ2-2|many
CASNPSGTRYGELFF
TGTGCCAGCAACCCCTCGGGGACTCGATACGGGGAGCTGTTTTTT
>NA|TRBV25-1|TRBJ1-2|many
CASSEVRDYGYTF
TGTGCCAGCAGTGAGGTCCGAGACTATGGCTACACCTTC
>NA|TRBV19|TRBJ2-7|many
CASSLPGQRSYEQYF
TGTGCCAGTAGTCTCCCCGGACAGCGGAGCTACGAGCAGTACTTC
>NA|TRBV7-2|TRBJ2-1|NA
CASSLTNYNEQFF
TGTGCCAGCAGCTTAACTAACTACAATGAGCAGTTCTTC
>TRBD1|TRBV19|TRBJ2-6|many
CASTPRTGRLSGANVLTF
TGTGCCAGTACCCCTCGGACAGGTCGCCTTTCTGGGGCCAACGTCCTGACTTTC
>NA|TRBV7-2|TRBJ1-2|many
CASSLGQRRGYTF
TGTGCCAGCAGCTTAGGACAGAGGAGAGGCTACACCTTC
>TRBD1|TRBV7-2|TRBJ2-7|many
CASSLDRDRVYEQYF
TGTGCCAGCAGCTTAGACCGGGACAGGGTTTACGAGCAGTACTTC
>NA|TRBV7-9|TRBJ2-1|many
CASSLGTPSNEQFF
TGTGCCAGCAGCTTAGGGACTCCTTCTAATGAGCAGTTCTTC
>NA|TRBV7-9|TRBJ2-1|NA
CASSLPGSPYNEQFF
TGTGCCAGCAGCTTACCCGGGAGTCCCTACAATGAGCAGTTCTTC